Presented here are 14 T cell receptor beta chains from one specimen sequenced in a study of CD8 T cells in Susac syndrome. When the RNA was reverse transcribed, random hexamers were used with an input of about 0.5 to 1 ug. MiXCR, applied by TCRdb to the immunoSEQ multiplex PCR reads, yields one record per CDR3 protein. The sample lists some 110,000 distinct CDR3 sequences; approximately 93% were seen once. Sequences were obtained from CD8+ T cells from PBMCs. All receptors come from a human donor with Susac syndrome.

The chain joins TRBV12-3 or TRBV12-4 to TRBJ2-2; D perhaps matches TRBD2 (5 bases). The CDR3 has 16 amino acids. Trimming left V 4 bases short and J 0 bases short, with 12 bases between. The CDR3: CASSSLEGPNTGELFF. CDR3 bases: TGTGCCAGCAGTTCCCTAGAGGGCCCGAACACCGGGGAGCTGTTTTTT.

The chain links TRBV7-9 to TRBJ1-2, with D unresolved. The CDR3 runs 13 residues. The ends were cut back, 7 bases at V and 0 bases at J, with 9 bases in the middle. Looked up from germline, CDR1 is SEHNR and CDR2 is FQNEAQ (reference sequence). The CDR3 DNA reads as TGTGCCAGCACACATGGGGCTAACTATGGCTACACCTTC. Residues: CASTHGANYGYTF. The full variable domain, rest sourced from reference TRBV7-9 and TRBJ1-2, is DTGVSQNPRHKITKRGQNVTFRCDPISEHNRLYWYRQTLGQGPEFLTYFQNEAQLEKSRLLSDRFSAERPKGSFSTLEIQRTEQGDSAMYLCASTHGANYGYTFGSGTRLTVV.

V is TRBV9 and J is TRBJ2-5; 7 positions match TRBD2. Germline V gene sequence: CDR1 SGDLS, CDR2 YYNGEE. The ends lost 4 bases at V and 5 bases at J; junction bases unmatched: 5. The CDR3 is made up of 13 amino acids. Written as DNA, the CDR3 is TGTGCCAGCAGCCTGACTAGCATGGAGACCCAGTACTTC. Translation gives CASSLTSMETQYF.

The chain uses TRBV29-1 and TRBJ1-1; weak D call: TRBD1 (6 bases). CDR1 is SQVTM, CDR2 ANQGSEA, per germline. This CDR3 contains 15 residues. With 7 bases removed from V and 0 bases from J, the gap between germline ends came to 18 bases. CDR3: CSAAGGWGMNTEAFF. DNA for the CDR3: TGCAGCGCCGCCGGGGGCTGGGGCATGAACACTGAAGCTTTCTTT.

J is TRBJ2-6 and V is TRBV20-1; D not resolved. Germline lookup yields CDR1 DFQATT and CDR2 SNEGSKA (reference sequence). The CDR3 covers 14 residues. V was cut by 2 bases and J by 2 bases, with 7 bases left in between. CDR3 in amino acids: CSARPTPGANVLTF. The CDR3 DNA follows: TGCAGTGCTAGACCCACACCTGGGGCCAACGTCCTGACTTTC.

The gene calls are TRBV19 and TRBJ2-1, with 11 bases fitting TRBD1. The CDR3 runs 14 residues. Germline V lookup: CDR1 LNHDA, CDR2 SQIVND (reference sequence). V dropped 5 bases and J dropped 10; count of bases not matched to a gene: 7. The CDR3 DNA is TGTGCCAGTAGTTTCCGGACAGGGGGCAGGGAGCAGTTCTTC. Translation gives CASSFRTGGREQFF.

This chain uses TRBV15 with TRBJ2-1; 13 bases line up with TRBD2. CDR1 is LNHNV, CDR2 YYDKDF, per germline (reference sequence). Trimming took 5 bases from V and 3 from J; bases not matched to a gene: 1. This CDR3 comprises 15 residues. DNA for the CDR3: TGTGCCACCAGCCGGACTAGCGGGGGCTACAATGAGCAGTTCTTC. This translates into CATSRTSGGYNEQFF.

Only one count was recorded for this clonotype. J is TRBJ2-7 and V is TRBV15; 10 nucleotides agree with TRBD1. The CDR3 is 15 amino acids. Germline CDR1 LNHNV, CDR2 YYDKDF (reference sequence). V shed 3 bases, J shed 3 bases, and the junction held 5 bases outside the gene matches. The CDR3, as DNA: TGTGCCACCAGCAGCGACAGGGGGCCAGGCTACGAGCAGTACTTC. Amino acids: CATSSDRGPGYEQYF.

This chain links TRBV24-1 with TRBJ1-2, with D uncertain. Trimming stripped 3 bases from V and 8 bases from J, with 9 bases between. In germline, CDR1 is KGHDR, CDR2 SFDVKD. This CDR3 spans 12 amino acids. CDR3 nucleotides: TGTGCCACCAGTGATCCCCTTGGCGGCTACACCTTC. This encodes CATSDPLGGYTF.

CDR3 sequence (DNA): TGTGCCAGCAGCTTTCCCGGGACTCTCACAGATACGCAGTATTTT. Amino acids: CASSFPGTLTDTQYF. This chain connects TRBV7-2 to TRBJ2-3; D might be TRBD2 (6 bases). CDR1 SGHTA and CDR2 FQGNSA come from the germline V gene. This CDR3 is built from 15 residues. Trimming cost V 3 bases and J 2 bases, with 12 bases left between them. Variable domain in full (rest from reference TRBV7-2 and TRBJ2-3): GAGVSQSPSNKVTEKGKDVELRCDPISGHTALYWYRQSLGQGLEFLIYFQGNSAPDKSGLPSDRFSAERTGGSVSTLTIQRTQQEDSAVYLCASSFPGTLTDTQYFGPGTRLTVL.

The J gene is TRBJ2-7, the V gene TRBV27; 7 bases match TRBD1. V was pared by 3 bases and J by 7 bases, with 6 bases of the junction left unmatched. Per germline, CDR1 MNHEY and CDR2 SMNVEV (reference sequence). The CDR3 totals 13 residues. This CDR3 is CASSFDRVREQYF. The CDR3 nucleotides are TGTGCCAGCAGTTTCGACAGGGTCAGGGAGCAGTACTTC.

The gene calls are TRBV9 and TRBJ1-3; D is unresolved. The CDR3 length is 17 residues. With 2 bases removed from V and 2 bases from J, the gap between germline ends came to 17 bases. Per germline, CDR1 SGDLS and CDR2 YYNGEE. In DNA form, the CDR3 reads TGTGCCAGCAGCGTCTCGTCGACGGCCGCTCCTGGAAACACCATATATTTT. Translation: CASSVSSTAAPGNTIYF.

The chain joins TRBV4-1 to TRBJ2-1; possibly TRBD2 for D (6 bases). The V end lost 0 bases, the J end lost 5 bases, and 8 bases lay between the germline ends. The CDR3 spans 14 residues. Germline lookup yields CDR1 MGHRA and CDR2 YSYEKL. The CDR3: CASSQEGLNNEQFF. The CDR3 coding sequence is TGCGCCAGCAGCCAAGAGGGACTTAACAATGAGCAGTTCTTC.

This chain links TRBV7-9 with TRBJ1-5; weak D call: TRBD1 (6 bases). This CDR3 region has 14 residues. Germline V CDR1 and CDR2: SEHNR, FQNEAQ (reference sequence). Trimming stripped 5 bases from V and 3 bases from J, with 11 bases between. Here the CDR3 reads CASSHGTSNQPQHF. The CDR3, as DNA: TGTGCCAGCAGCCACGGGACATCCAATCAGCCCCAGCATTTT.